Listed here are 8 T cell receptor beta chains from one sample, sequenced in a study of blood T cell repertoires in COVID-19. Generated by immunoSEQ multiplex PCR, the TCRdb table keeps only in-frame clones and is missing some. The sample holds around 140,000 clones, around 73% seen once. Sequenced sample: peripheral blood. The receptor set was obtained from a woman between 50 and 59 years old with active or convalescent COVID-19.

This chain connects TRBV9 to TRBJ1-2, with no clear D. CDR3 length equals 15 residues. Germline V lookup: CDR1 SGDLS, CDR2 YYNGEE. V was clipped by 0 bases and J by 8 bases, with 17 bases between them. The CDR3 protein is CASSVDTGRLVGYTF. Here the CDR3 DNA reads TGTGCCAGCAGCGTAGATACCGGGAGATTAGTCGGCTACACCTTC. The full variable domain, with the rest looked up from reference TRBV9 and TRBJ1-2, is DSGVTQTPKHLITATGQRVTLRCSPRSGDLSVYWYQQSLDQGLQFLIQYYNGEERAKGNILERFSAQQFPDLHSELNLSSLELGDSALYFCASSVDTGRLVGYTFGSGTRLTVV.

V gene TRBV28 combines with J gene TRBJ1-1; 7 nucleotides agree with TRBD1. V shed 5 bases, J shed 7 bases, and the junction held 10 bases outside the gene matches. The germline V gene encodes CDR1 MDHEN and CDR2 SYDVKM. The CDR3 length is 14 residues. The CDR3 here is CASSLTGREGEAFF. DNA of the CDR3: TGTGCCAGCAGTCTGACAGGGCGCGAGGGTGAAGCTTTCTTT.

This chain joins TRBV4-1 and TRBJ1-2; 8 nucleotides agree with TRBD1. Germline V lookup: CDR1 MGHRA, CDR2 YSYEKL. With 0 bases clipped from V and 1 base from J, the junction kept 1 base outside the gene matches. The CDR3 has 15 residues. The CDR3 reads CASSQEGQVNYGYTF. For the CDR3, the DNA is TGCGCCAGCAGCCAAGAGGGACAGGTTAACTATGGCTACACCTTC.

The CDR3 protein is CASSPGLAGVETQYF. The CDR3 coding sequence is TGTGCCAGCAGCCCGGGGCTAGCGGGAGTAGAGACCCAGTACTTC. The chain is built from TRBV7-2 and TRBJ2-5; 10 nucleotides line up with TRBD2. Trimming removed 5 bases from V and 4 bases from J; junction bases left unmatched: 7. Per the germline V gene, CDR1 is SGHTA and CDR2 is FQGNSA. CDR3 length equals 15 residues.

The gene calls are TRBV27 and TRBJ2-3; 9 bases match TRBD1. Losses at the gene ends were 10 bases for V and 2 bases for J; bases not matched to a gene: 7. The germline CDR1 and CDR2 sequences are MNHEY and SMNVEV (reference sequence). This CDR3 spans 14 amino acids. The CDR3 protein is CATSDRGNTDTQYF. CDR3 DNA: TGTGCCACGTCGGACAGGGGAAACACAGATACGCAGTATTTT.

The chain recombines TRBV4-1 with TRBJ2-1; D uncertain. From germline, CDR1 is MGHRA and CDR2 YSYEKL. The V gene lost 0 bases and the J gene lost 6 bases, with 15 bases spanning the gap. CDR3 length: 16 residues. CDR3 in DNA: TGCGCCAGCAGCCAAGATCCAGCAAGAGGCATCAATGAGCAGTTCTTC. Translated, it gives CASSQDPARGINEQFF.

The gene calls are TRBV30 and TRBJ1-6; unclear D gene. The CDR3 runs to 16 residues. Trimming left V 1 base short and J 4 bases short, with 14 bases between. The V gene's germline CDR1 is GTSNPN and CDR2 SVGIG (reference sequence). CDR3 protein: CAWSDKISDYNSPLHF. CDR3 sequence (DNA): TGTGCCTGGAGTGACAAGATATCCGATTATAATTCACCCCTCCACTTT.

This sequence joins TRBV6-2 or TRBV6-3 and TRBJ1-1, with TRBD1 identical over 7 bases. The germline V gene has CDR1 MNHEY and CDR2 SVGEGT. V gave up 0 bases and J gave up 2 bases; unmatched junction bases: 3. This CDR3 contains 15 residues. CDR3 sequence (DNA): TGTGCCAGCAGTTACTCGCGACAGGGTAACACTGAAGCTTTCTTT. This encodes CASSYSRQGNTEAFF.